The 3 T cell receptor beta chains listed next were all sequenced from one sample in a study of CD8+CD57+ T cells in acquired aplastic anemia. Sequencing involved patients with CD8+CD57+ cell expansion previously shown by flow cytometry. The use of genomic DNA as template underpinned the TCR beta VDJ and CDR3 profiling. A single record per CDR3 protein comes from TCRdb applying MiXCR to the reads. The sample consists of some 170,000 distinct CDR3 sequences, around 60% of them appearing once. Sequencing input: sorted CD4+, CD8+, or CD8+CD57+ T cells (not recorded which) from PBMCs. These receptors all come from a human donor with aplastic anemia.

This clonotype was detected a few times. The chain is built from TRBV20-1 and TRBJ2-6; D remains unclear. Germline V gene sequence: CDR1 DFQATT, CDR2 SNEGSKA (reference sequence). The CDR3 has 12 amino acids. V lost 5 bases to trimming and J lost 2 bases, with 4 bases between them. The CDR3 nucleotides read TGCAGTGCTCCCCCTGGGGCCAACGTCCTGACTTTC. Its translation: CSAPPGANVLTF.

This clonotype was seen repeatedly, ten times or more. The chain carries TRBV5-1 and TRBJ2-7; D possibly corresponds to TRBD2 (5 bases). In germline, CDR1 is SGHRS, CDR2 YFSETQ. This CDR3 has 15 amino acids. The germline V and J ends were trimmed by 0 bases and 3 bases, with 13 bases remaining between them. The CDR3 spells CASSLAHVGIYEQYF. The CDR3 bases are TGCGCCAGCAGCTTGGCCCACGTCGGGATCTACGAGCAGTACTTC.

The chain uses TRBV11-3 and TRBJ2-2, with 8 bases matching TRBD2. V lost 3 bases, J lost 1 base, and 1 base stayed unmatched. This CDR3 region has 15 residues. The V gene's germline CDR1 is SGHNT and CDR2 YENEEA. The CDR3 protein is CASSFGRGNTGELFF. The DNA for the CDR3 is TGTGCCAGCAGCTTCGGGAGGGGGAACACCGGGGAGCTGTTTTTT.